Presented here are 11 T cell receptor beta chains from one specimen sequenced in a study of T cells after yellow fever vaccination. Each CDR3 protein is one row after TCRdb ran MiXCR on the 5' RACE reads. This table has under 500,000 distinct CDR3 sequences, approximately 19% appearing once. This material consisted of PBMCs, taken before the yellow fever booster vaccination. The receptor set was obtained from a man aged 18 to 30 who received the YFV17D yellow fever vaccine.

This clonotype has ten or more counts. The rearrangement uses TRBV7-9 and TRBJ2-6; D unclear. Germline V gives CDR1 SEHNR, CDR2 FQNEAQ (reference sequence). This CDR3 has 16 amino acids. Trimming took 5 bases from V and 0 from J, leaving 11 bases between them. The CDR3 DNA is TGTGCCAGCAGCAACGACCCGAGCTCTGGGGCCAACGTCCTGACTTTC. Residues: CASSNDPSSGANVLTF.

This clonotype was picked up many times. J is TRBJ1-4 and V is TRBV5-1; 7 positions agree with TRBD1. Per the germline V gene, CDR1 is SGHRS and CDR2 is YFSETQ. Trimming cost V 4 bases and J 5 bases; bases outside gene matches: 11. This CDR3 has 16 residues. CDR3 sequence: CASSLQEGGANEKLFF. CDR3 DNA: TGCGCCAGCAGCCTTCAAGAAGGGGGCGCAAATGAAAAACTGTTTTTT.

This chain uses TRBV4-1 with TRBJ2-7; unclear D gene. From germline, CDR1 is MGHRA and CDR2 YSYEKL. CDR3 size: 11 residues. Written as DNA, the CDR3 is TGCGCCAGCAGCCCCTGCGGCAGACGATGCGTC. Encoded protein: CASSPCGRRCV.

This chain joins TRBV15 and TRBJ2-7, with 12 bases aligning to TRBD1. CDR1 and CDR2 (germline): LNHNV, YYDKDF (reference sequence). The V segment lost 8 bases and the J segment 7 bases; nucleotides outside the gene matches: 9. This CDR3 comprises 14 residues. The CDR3 sequence: CATGPGQGAREQYF. The CDR3 DNA follows: TGTGCCACCGGACCGGGACAGGGGGCGCGGGAGCAGTACTTC.

This clonotype was counted at least ten times. V usage is TRBV6-5 and J usage is TRBJ2-1, with 8 bases aligning to TRBD1. The trim removed 4 bases at V and 4 bases at J, leaving 3 bases unmatched. Per germline, CDR1 MNHEY and CDR2 SVGAGI. CDR3 length: 14 amino acids. CDR3 region: CASSSGDRYNEQFF. The DNA for the CDR3 is TGTGCCAGCAGTTCCGGGGACAGGTACAATGAGCAGTTCTTC.

This clonotype turned up a few times. The chain is built from TRBV20-1 and TRBJ1-1; tentative D call: TRBD1 (5 bases). V was clipped by 1 base and J by 6 bases, with 12 bases between them. Germline V gene sequence: CDR1 DFQATT, CDR2 SNEGSKA (reference sequence). The CDR3 is 13 amino acids. The CDR3 DNA sequence: TGCAGTGCTAGAGGCTCCGGGGCAGCTGAAGCTTTCTTT. It translates to CSARGSGAAEAFF.

J is TRBJ2-2 and V is TRBV7-7; TRBD1 is a possible D gene (6 bases). The V end was cut by 6 bases, the J end by 6 bases, with 17 bases between. CDR1 is SSHAT and CDR2 is FNYEAQ in the germline V gene (reference sequence). The CDR3 is 15 amino acids. Written as DNA, the CDR3 is TGTGCCAGCAGTTCGTCACAGGGTTTCGCCGGGGAGCTGTTTTTT. Residues: CASSSSQGFAGELFF. Variable domain in full (rest from reference TRBV7-7 and TRBJ2-2): GAGVSQSPRYKVTKRGQDVTLRCDPISSHATLYWYQQALGQGPEFLTYFNYEAQPDKSGLPSDRFSAERPEGSISTLTIQRTEQRDSAMYRCASSSSQGFAGELFFGEGSRLTVL.

In this sample, this clonotype turned up a few times. The DNA for the CDR3 is TGCGCCAGCAGCCACCCCGACGGGACCCAAGAGACCCAGTACTTC. Encoded protein: CASSHPDGTQETQYF. V usage is TRBV4-1 and J usage is TRBJ2-5; the D call may be TRBD1 or TRBD2 (5 bases each). The CDR3 has 15 residues. The ends were cut back, 3 bases at V and 1 base at J, with 12 bases in the middle. Germline assignment: CDR1 MGHRA and CDR2 YSYEKL.

This clonotype was picked up many times. The rearrangement joins TRBV6-5 to TRBJ2-3; D may be TRBD2 (6 bases). Germline V lookup: CDR1 MNHEY, CDR2 SVGAGI. Trimming shortened V by 0 bases and J by 2 bases, and 12 bases separated the two germline ends. The CDR3 covers 16 residues. CDR3 region: CASSYSYGTATDTQYF. DNA of the CDR3: TGTGCCAGCAGTTACTCATACGGGACTGCCACAGATACGCAGTATTTT.

The sample holds a few counts of this clonotype. The V and J genes are TRBV12-3 or TRBV12-4 and TRBJ2-3; D uncertain. The CDR3 runs 14 residues. V shed 3 bases and J shed 7 bases, with 14 bases lying between them. The CDR3 reads CASSLIPEGNTQYF. CDR3 DNA sequence: TGTGCCAGCAGTTTGATCCCAGAAGGGAATACGCAGTATTTT.

The chain joins TRBV20-1 to TRBJ1-6; D gene uncertain. CDR1 and CDR2 (germline): DFQATT, SNEGSKA (reference sequence). Trimming removed 7 bases from V and 8 bases from J, with 24 bases in between. CDR3 length: 16 residues. DNA of the CDR3: TGCAGTGTCTCCCTCGGGCCTCCTACTGGGGATTCACCCCTCCACTTT. Residues: CSVSLGPPTGDSPLHF.